The rows below give T cell receptor beta chains drawn from one sample of a study of cytomegalovirus exposure and HLA in healthy donors. Only in-frame clones appear in the TCRdb table, and some are missing; sequencing was by immunoSEQ multiplex PCR. The data contain under 150,000 clones, roughly 80% of them singletons. Sequenced sample: PBMCs. The receptors here all came from a middle-aged woman in good health and CMV-seronegative. Both conserved end residues are part of each CDR3.

j_gene,v_gene,len,CDR3aa
TRBJ2-3,TRBV6-1,16,CASSVVGGASTDTQYF
TRBJ1-1,TRBV9,13,CASSAGWNTEAFF
TRBJ1-5,TRBV6-5,14,CASRTGAGNQPQHF
TRBJ1-2,TRBV5-4,16,CASSLQGSEGNYGYTF
TRBJ2-1,TRBV5-4,15,CASSLDSSSYNEQFF
TRBJ1-2,TRBV28,16,CASSSSAGQGDYGYTF
TRBJ2-4,TRBV9,14,CASSVAAAGNIQYF
TRBJ2-1,TRBV5-1,15,CASSLTSGGNNEQFF
TRBJ1-2,TRBV27,12,CASSLQGYGYTF
TRBJ1-6,TRBV7-2,15,CASSLGGPQGSPLHF
TRBJ2-3,TRBV5-7,16,CASSLGTGVDTDTQYF
TRBJ1-2,TRBV6-1,12,CASSDWGLGYTF
TRBJ2-7,TRBV29-1,15,CSVEVRGTVLYEQYF
TRBJ2-1,TRBV27,15,CASTERKSSYNEQFF
TRBJ1-4,TRBV13,14,CASSYRQGNEKLFF
TRBJ1-1,TRBV5-4,17,CASSLIGQGKWNTEAFF
TRBJ2-7,TRBV7-2,17,CASSWGLAGGPSGEQYF
TRBJ2-6,TRBV4-3,16,CASSQDGSSGANVLTF
TRBJ2-7,TRBV4-2,15,CASSQAGTSHDEQYF
TRBJ1-4,TRBV10-3,15,CAISESGQSNEKLFF
TRBJ2-2,TRBV7-8,16,CASSFTSGRSTGELFF
TRBJ1-3,TRBV13,15,CASSQGGGAGNTIYF
TRBJ2-7,TRBV18,13,CASSPQGFYEQYF
TRBJ2-5,TRBV4-3,18,CASSQGPGRRDNQETQYF
TRBJ2-7,TRBV9,13,CASSARSEDEQYF
TRBJ1-1,TRBV19,14,CASNPGGGDTEAFF
TRBJ1-2,TRBV4-2,15,CASSDYRGRPYGYTF
TRBJ2-7,TRBV28,13,CASSLPGLSEQYF
TRBJ2-5,TRBV7-3,16,CASSLSGGGGQETQYF